Listed here are 11 T cell receptor beta chains from one sample, sequenced in a study of blood T cell repertoires in COVID-19. This table comes from immunoSEQ multiplex PCR, and its TCRdb copy is limited to in-frame clones, with some not included. The repertoire includes 150,000 to 200,000 clones, more than 75% of them detected once, and approximately 4.5% sits in the top ten. The specimen was peripheral blood. Receptor source: a human donor in a cohort sampled during active COVID-19.

This chain links TRBV4-1 with TRBJ2-2; 8 nucleotides align to TRBD1. The V and J ends lost 6 bases and 2 bases, in that order; junction bases with no gene match: 2. The CDR3 contains 14 residues. The V gene's germline CDR1 is MGHRA and CDR2 YSYEKL. The CDR3 here is CASSDRGNTGELFF. CDR3 nucleotide sequence: TGCGCCAGCAGTGACAGGGGTAACACCGGGGAGCTGTTTTTT.

This sequence joins TRBV7-2 and TRBJ1-4, with D possibly matching TRBD1 (5 bases). Trimming removed 5 bases at V and 7 bases at J, with 17 bases between. The CDR3 runs to 15 residues. Per germline, CDR1 SGHTA and CDR2 FQGNSA. The CDR3 sequence: CASSPWAGGGEKLFF. Written as DNA, the CDR3 is TGTGCCAGCAGCCCGTGGGCGGGGGGGGGTGAAAAACTGTTTTTT.

As concerns this clone: Other DNA sequences in the sample encode the same CDR3. The chain is built from TRBV18 and TRBJ1-1, with 7 bases aligning to TRBD1. Germline CDR1 KGHSH, CDR2 LQKENI. The CDR3 is 13 residues long. With 2 bases clipped from V and 5 bases from J, the junction kept 2 bases outside the gene matches. The CDR3 here is CASSPSGGTEAFF. DNA for the CDR3: TGTGCCAGCTCACCATCAGGGGGTACTGAAGCTTTCTTT.

The count of this clone is one. V gene TRBV29-1 combines with J gene TRBJ2-1; the D is unclear. The V gene lost 1 base and the J gene lost 2 bases, with 12 bases spanning the gap. The CDR3 spans 15 residues. Germline CDR1 is SQVTM and CDR2 is ANQGSEA. CDR3 amino acids: CSVEGSGLPYNEQFF. The CDR3 DNA follows: TGCAGCGTTGAAGGCTCTGGGCTCCCCTACAATGAGCAGTTCTTC.

This clone was seen once. This sequence joins TRBV5-6 and TRBJ1-6; D call uncertain. This CDR3 comprises 16 residues. Deletions cut 2 bases from V and 6 bases from J, with 15 bases between. From germline, CDR1 is SGHDT and CDR2 YYEEEE. CDR3 amino acids: CASSFGMVRLNSPLHF. CDR3 nucleotide sequence: TGTGCCAGCAGCTTCGGGATGGTTAGGCTTAATTCACCCCTCCACTTT.

This clone was seen a few times. The chain is built from TRBV30 and TRBJ1-4; no clear D gene. In germline, CDR1 is GTSNPN, CDR2 SVGIG (reference sequence). The CDR3 spans 14 residues. Trimming removed 1 base at V and 7 bases at J, with 13 bases between. The CDR3 DNA follows: TGTGCCTGGAGTGGGGCCCCGGCTGGTGAAAAACTGTTTTTT. Its translation: CAWSGAPAGEKLFF.

Written as DNA, the CDR3 is TGTGCCAGCAGCGTGGAACCGGGACAGGGTGTAAGACACGTAACTGAAAAACTGTTTTTT. Its translation: CASSVEPGQGVRHVTEKLFF. The V call is TRBV7-8, the J call TRBJ1-4, with 9 positions matching TRBD1. This CDR3 has 20 residues. V lost 5 bases and J lost 7; bases outside the gene matches: 23. Germline V lookup: CDR1 SGHVS, CDR2 FQNEAQ.

The CDR3 DNA follows: TGTGCCAGCAGCCGAGTGGACTTCTATGGCTACACCTTC. This gives the protein CASSRVDFYGYTF. The chain joins TRBV5-4 to TRBJ1-2; D gene unclear. The V gene's germline CDR1 is SGHNT and CDR2 YYREEE (reference sequence). CDR3 length: 13 residues. Trimming stripped 4 bases from V and 4 bases from J, with 11 bases between.

The genes are TRBV6-5 and TRBJ2-7; 7 positions match TRBD2. Germline-derived CDR1 and CDR2 are MNHEY and SVGAGI. CDR3 length: 15 residues. V dropped 0 bases and J dropped 2; count of bases not matched to a gene: 4. The CDR3 spells CASSYSGEGTYEQYF. The CDR3 bases are TGTGCCAGCAGTTACTCGGGGGAGGGAACCTACGAGCAGTACTTC.

The CDR3 sequence: CASGLGKRGRPLGANEQFF. CDR3 coding DNA: TGTGCTAGTGGTTTGGGTAAGCGGGGGCGGCCCTTGGGGGCTAATGAGCAGTTCTTC. This sequence joins TRBV12-5 and TRBJ2-1, with TRBD2 matching 8 bases. The germline CDR1 and CDR2 sequences are LGHNT and FRNRAP. V lost 1 base and J lost 7; bases outside the gene matches: 18. The CDR3 runs to 19 residues.

This rearrangement joins TRBV6-1 to TRBJ1-1; 8 nucleotides align to TRBD1. This CDR3 contains 13 residues. Looked up from germline, CDR1 is MNHNS and CDR2 is SASEGT. The J segment lost 6 bases and the V segment lost 3 bases, leaving 3 bases of the junction unmatched. CDR3 nucleotides: TGTGCCAGCAGTGACAGGGGGCGAGCTGAAGCTTTCTTT. Translation: CASSDRGRAEAFF.